This is a list of T cell receptor beta chains from one sample in a study of blood T cells in healthy people across ages. Each CDR3 protein is one row after TCRdb ran MiXCR on the 5' RACE reads. The data contain under 2,000,000 distinct CDR3 sequences, less than 50% of them singletons. The material sequenced was blood. The receptor set was obtained from a woman aged 40 to 50 in good health. Both conserved end residues are part of each CDR3. The D gene is left open where the match is weak. A row's size may be missing; if present it is once, few, many or a size class.

few,NA,TRBV6-2/TRBV6-3,TRBJ1-5,CASSLRRSSNQPQHF,TGTGCCAGCAGTCTGAGGCGATCGAGCAATCAGCCCCAGCATTTT
NA,NA,TRBV5-1,TRBJ2-5,CASSLKQGTQETQYF,TGCGCCAGCAGCTTGAAACAGGGAACGCAAGAGACCCAGTACTTC
NA,NA,TRBV7-2,TRBJ2-5,CASNQGGSGETQYF,TGTGCCAGCAATCAGGGGGGTTCGGGAGAGACCCAGTACTTC
few,TRBD1,TRBV25-1,TRBJ2-7,CASSDVRTGMSYEQYF,TGTGCCAGCAGTGATGTTCGGACAGGGATGTCCTACGAGCAGTACTTC
NA,TRBD2,TRBV28,TRBJ2-1,CASTKAGTGGSNEQFF,TGTGCCAGCACCAAAGCCGGGACGGGAGGCAGCAATGAGCAGTTCTTC
NA,NA,TRBV27,TRBJ1-2,CASSLRRQGVNYGYTF,TGTGCCAGCAGTTTACGGCGGCAAGGGGTTAACTATGGCTACACCTTC
NA,NA,TRBV27,TRBJ2-3,CASKTTATDTQYF,TGTGCCAGCAAGACGACAGCCACAGATACGCAGTATTTT
NA,NA,TRBV7-8,TRBJ2-4,CASSLTGSLVKNIQYF,TGTGCCAGCAGCTTAACAGGGTCGTTGGTCAAAAACATTCAGTACTTC
few,NA,TRBV20-1,TRBJ2-1,CSAEVDRGYNEQFF,TGCAGTGCCGAGGTGGACAGAGGTTACAATGAGCAGTTCTTC
NA,TRBD1,TRBV11-2,TRBJ1-2,CASSSTFGRGPSYGYTF,TGTGCCAGCAGCTCGACGTTCGGCAGGGGGCCTTCGTATGGCTACACCTTC